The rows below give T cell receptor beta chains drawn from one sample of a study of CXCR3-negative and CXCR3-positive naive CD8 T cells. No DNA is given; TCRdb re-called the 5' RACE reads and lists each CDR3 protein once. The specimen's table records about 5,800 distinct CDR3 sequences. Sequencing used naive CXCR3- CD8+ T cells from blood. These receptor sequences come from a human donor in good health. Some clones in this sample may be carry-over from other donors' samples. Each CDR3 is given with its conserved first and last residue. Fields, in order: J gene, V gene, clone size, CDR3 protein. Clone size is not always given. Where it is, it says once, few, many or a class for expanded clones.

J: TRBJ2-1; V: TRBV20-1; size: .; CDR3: CSARLAGAYNEQFF
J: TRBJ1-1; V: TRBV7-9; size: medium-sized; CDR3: CASSLVKGADTEAFF
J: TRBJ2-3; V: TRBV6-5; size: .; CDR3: CASSLTPDSGGSDTQYF
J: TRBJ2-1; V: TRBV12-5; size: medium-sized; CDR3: CASGLTTVNEQFF
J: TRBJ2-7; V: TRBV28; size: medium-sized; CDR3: CASSLGDRGLDSSYEQYF
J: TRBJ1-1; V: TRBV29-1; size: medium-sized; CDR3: CSVNPRGHTEAFF
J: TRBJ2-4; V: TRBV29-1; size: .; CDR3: CSAKTGENIQYF
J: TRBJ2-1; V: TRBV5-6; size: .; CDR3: CASSPGAGDYNEQFF
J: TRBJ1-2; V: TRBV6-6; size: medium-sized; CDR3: CASSSPTGTGNYGYTF
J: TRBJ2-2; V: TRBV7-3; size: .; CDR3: CASSFSNDNTGELFF
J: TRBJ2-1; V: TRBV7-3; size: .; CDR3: CASSLGGRADEQFF
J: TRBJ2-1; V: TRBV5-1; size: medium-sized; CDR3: CASSLEYRKTYNEQFF
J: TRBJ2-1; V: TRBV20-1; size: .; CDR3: CSASQRGAYNEQFF
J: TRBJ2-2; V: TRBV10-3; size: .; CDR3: CAISGPSGGNTGELFF
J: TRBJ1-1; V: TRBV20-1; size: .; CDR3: CSAPAPGQGIAEAFF
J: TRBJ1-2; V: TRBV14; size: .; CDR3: CASSQSLAGAGGYTF
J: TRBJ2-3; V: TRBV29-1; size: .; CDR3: CSVELLTDTQYF
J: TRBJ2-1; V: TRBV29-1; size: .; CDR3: CSAEGREFHNEQFF
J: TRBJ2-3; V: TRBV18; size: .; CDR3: CASSPQEGFDYPTTDTQYF
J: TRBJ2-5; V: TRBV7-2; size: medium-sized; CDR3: CASSQNARGILSETQYF
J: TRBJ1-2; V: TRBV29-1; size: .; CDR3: CSVADSYGYTF
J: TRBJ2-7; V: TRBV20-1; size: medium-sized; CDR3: CSARDVLTSYEQYF
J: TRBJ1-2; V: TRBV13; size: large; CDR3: CASSPDVSNYGYTF
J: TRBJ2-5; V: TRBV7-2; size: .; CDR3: CASSLGRGLAGEETQYF
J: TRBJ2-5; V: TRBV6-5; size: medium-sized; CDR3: CASSYSDSPSQETQYF
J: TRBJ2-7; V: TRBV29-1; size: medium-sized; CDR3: CSVEGGGSTDSYEQYF
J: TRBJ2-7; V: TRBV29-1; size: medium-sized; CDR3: CSVVSSASYEQYF
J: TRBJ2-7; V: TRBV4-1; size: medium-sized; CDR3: CASSQGSQGFDEQYF
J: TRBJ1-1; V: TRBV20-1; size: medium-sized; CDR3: CSASLSTEAFF
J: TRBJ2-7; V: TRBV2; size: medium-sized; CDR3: CASKGEFYEQYF
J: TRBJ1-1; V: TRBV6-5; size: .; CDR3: CASSLTTVPMNTEAFF
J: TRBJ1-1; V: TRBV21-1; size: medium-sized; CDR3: CASSKVGRGVNTEAFF
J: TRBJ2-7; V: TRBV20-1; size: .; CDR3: CSAPSPESSYEQYF
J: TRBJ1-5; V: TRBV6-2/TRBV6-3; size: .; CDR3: CASSYVGRDQPQHF
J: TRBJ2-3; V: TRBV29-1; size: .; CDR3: CSVELGGSDGTQYF
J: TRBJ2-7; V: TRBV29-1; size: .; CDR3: CSVISRTSYEQYF
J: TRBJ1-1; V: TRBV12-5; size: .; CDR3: CASGFGRNTEAFF
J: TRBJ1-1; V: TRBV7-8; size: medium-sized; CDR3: CASSLYLSGQMDTEAFF
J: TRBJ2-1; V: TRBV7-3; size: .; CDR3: CASSLTGNNEQFF
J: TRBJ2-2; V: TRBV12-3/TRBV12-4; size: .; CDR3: CASSSIGGGTGELFF
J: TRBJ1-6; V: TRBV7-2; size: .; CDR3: CASSSHVDRSSYNSPLHF
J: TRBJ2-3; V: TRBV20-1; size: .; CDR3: CSASSSKEDTDTQYF
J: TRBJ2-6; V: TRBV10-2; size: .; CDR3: CASSEFSGANVLTF